The T cell receptor beta chain described here comes from a study of blood T cells in healthy people across ages. Every sample had a minimum of 6.5 million PBMCs isolated. With respect to this clonotype: The antigen is undetermined.

General study results and limits: More naive CD4+ cells and higher diversity marked long-lived donors relative to aged donors.

The CDR3 is made up of 16 amino acids. The V gene's germline CDR1 is SGDLS and CDR2 YYNGEE. J gave up 5 bases and V 0 bases, and 5 bases lay outside the gene matches. Alongside a J-beta primer mix, a sample-barcoded 5' primer served in a second PCR lasting 7 to 11 cycles. Every cDNA molecule carried a tag from a template-switch adaptor bearing 12 random nucleotides. TCRdb used MiXCR to reprocess the 5' RACE reads, holding one entry per CDR3 protein. The table has 1.5 million to 2 million distinct CDR3 sequences, 49% seen once. Sequencing used blood. The TCR originated in a woman in her forties in good health. The chain couples TRBV9 to TRBJ2-5; TRBD2 agrees at 12 bases. CDR3 sequence reads: CASSVGLAGGLETQYF. In DNA, the CDR3 is TGTGCCAGCAGCGTAGGTCTAGCGGGGGGGTTGGAGACCCAGTACTTC. The full variable domain, rest sourced from reference TRBV9 and TRBJ2-5, is DSGVTQTPKHLITATGQRVTLRCSPRSGDLSVYWYQQSLDQGLQFLIQYYNGEERAKGNILERFSAQQFPDLHSELNLSSLELGDSALYFCASSVGLAGGLETQYFGPGTRLLVL.